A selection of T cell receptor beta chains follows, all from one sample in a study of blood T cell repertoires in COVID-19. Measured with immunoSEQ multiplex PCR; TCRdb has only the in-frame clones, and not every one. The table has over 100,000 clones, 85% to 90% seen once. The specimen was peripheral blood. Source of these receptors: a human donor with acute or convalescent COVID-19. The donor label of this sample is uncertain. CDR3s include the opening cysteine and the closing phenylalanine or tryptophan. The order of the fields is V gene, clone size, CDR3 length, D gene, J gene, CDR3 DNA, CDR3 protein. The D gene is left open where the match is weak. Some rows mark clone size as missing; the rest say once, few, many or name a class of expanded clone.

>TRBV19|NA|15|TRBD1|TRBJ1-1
TGTGCCAGTAGTCCCCTGACAGGGTCTAACACTGAAGCTTTCTTT
CASSPLTGSNTEAFF
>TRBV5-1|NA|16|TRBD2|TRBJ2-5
TGCGCCAGCAGCTCGACTAGCGGGAGTTATTTAGAGACCCAGTACTTC
CASSSTSGSYLETQYF
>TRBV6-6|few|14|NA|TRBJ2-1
TGTGCCAGCAGTTACCTTGCAGGGTACAATGAGCAGTTCTTC
CASSYLAGYNEQFF
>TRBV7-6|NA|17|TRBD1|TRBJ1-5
TGTGCCAGCAGCTTAGAACAGGGGGCAGCTAGCAATCAGCCCCAGCATTTT
CASSLEQGAASNQPQHF
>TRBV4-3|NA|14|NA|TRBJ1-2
TGCGCCAGCAGCCACCAGGGAGGTTTTAGCGGCTACACCTTC
CASSHQGGFSGYTF
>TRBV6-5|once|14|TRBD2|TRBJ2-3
TGTGCCAGCAGGCCGGGACTAAGCACAGATACGCAGTATTTT
CASRPGLSTDTQYF
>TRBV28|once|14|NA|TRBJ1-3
TGTGCCAGCAGGACAGGATACTCTGGAAACACCATATATTTT
CASRTGYSGNTIYF
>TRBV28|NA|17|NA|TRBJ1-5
TGTGCCAGCAGTTTCCAAAGAAGGGACTTCTTTAATCAGCCCCAGCATTTT
CASSFQRRDFFNQPQHF
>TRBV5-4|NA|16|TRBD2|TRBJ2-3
TGTGCCAGCAGCTTGGGACTAGCGGGGGGTCCAGATACGCAGTATTTT
CASSLGLAGGPDTQYF
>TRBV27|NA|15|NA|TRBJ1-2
TGTGCCAGCAGTTTAATGGCGCGCGGGGCGGATGGCTACACCTTC
CASSLMARGADGYTF
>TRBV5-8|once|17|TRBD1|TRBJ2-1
TGTGCCAGCAGGAAAAGGGGACAGGGGGATACTTACAATGAGCAGTTCTTC
CASRKRGQGDTYNEQFF
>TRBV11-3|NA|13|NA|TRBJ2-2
TGTGCCAGCAGCTCCCAGGGGTCCGGGGAGCTGTTTTTT
CASSSQGSGELFF
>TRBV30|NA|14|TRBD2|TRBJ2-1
TGTGCCTGGGGGGCTTTAGCGGGAGGTGATGAGCAGTTCTTC
CAWGALAGGDEQFF
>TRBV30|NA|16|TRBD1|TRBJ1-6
TGTGCCTGGAGTGGATGGACAGGTAGAGTCAGTTCACCCCTCCACTTT
CAWSGWTGRVSSPLHF
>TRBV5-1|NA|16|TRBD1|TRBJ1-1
TGCGCCAGCAGCATGAATCAGGGGACAGTGAACACTGAAGCTTTCTTT
CASSMNQGTVNTEAFF
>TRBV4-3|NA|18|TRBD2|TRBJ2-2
TGCGCCAGCAGCCAAGGGACTAGCGGGAGTTATGGTACCGGGGAGCTGTTTTTT
CASSQGTSGSYGTGELFF
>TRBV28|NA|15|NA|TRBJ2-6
TGTGCCAGCAGCCGCGACAGCTCTGGGGCCAACGTCCTGACTTTC
CASSRDSSGANVLTF
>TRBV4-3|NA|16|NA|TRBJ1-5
TGCGCCAGCAGCCAAGATTTAGCGAGGGTTGATCAGCCCCAGCATTTT
CASSQDLARVDQPQHF